The rows below give T cell receptor beta chains drawn from one sample of a study of cytomegalovirus exposure and HLA in healthy donors. Produced via immunoSEQ multiplex PCR; TCRdb's table is partial and in-frame only. The data hold roughly 120,000 clones, with approximately 72% observed a single time. The sequenced material came from PBMCs. These receptors were obtained from a man aged 60 to 69 in good health and CMV-seropositive. Each CDR3 is given with its conserved first and last residue. D genes are given only for firm matches. Not all rows give a size; the values are once, few, many and, for expanded clones, a class.

>TRBJ2-7|NA|NA|TRBV5-1
TGCGCCAGCAGCTTGGAAGGGGCAATGTCGTACGAGCAGTACTTC
CASSLEGAMSYEQYF
>TRBJ2-1|NA|NA|TRBV7-9
TGTGCCAGCAGCTTAATCGGGAGCTCCTACAATGAGCAGTTCTTC
CASSLIGSSYNEQFF
>TRBJ2-3|NA|TRBD2|TRBV11-2
TGTGCCAGCAGCTTAGGGCTAGCGGGACGCACAGATACGCAGTATTTT
CASSLGLAGRTDTQYF
>TRBJ2-2|NA|NA|TRBV30
TGTGCCTGGACTGGGGGGGCCCCCGGGGAGCTGTTTTTT
CAWTGGAPGELFF
>TRBJ1-2|few|NA|TRBV15
TGTGCCACCAGCCTCCTCCGTGGAGGGAACTATGGCTACACCTTC
CATSLLRGGNYGYTF
>TRBJ1-1|NA|TRBD1|TRBV6-5
TGTGCCAGCAGTTTCCTCGGGACAGGGGAAAACACTGAAGCTTTCTTT
CASSFLGTGENTEAFF
>TRBJ2-2|NA|NA|TRBV9
TGTGCCAGCAGCGTAGACGAGAGTATTGCCGGGGAGCTGTTTTTT
CASSVDESIAGELFF
>TRBJ1-1|NA|NA|TRBV6-1
TGTGCCAGCAGGTGGGGGGACTTGAACACTGAAGCTTTCTTT
CASRWGDLNTEAFF
>TRBJ2-3|once|TRBD2|TRBV2
TGTGCCAGCAGGGCGACTAGCTCAGATACGCAGTATTTT
CASRATSSDTQYF
>TRBJ1-6|NA|NA|TRBV7-9
TGTGCCAGCAGCTTAGCCAGGGGCGGAGGTAATTCACCCCTCCACTTT
CASSLARGGGNSPLHF
>TRBJ1-1|once|TRBD1|TRBV15
TGTGCCACCAGCAGAGGGGGGACAGGGTCCACTGAAGCTTTCTTT
CATSRGGTGSTEAFF
>TRBJ2-4|few|NA|TRBV25-1
TGTGCCAGCAGTGAGCTTGGAGTAAACATTCAGTACTTC
CASSELGVNIQYF
>TRBJ1-2|NA|NA|TRBV2
TGTGCCAGCAGTGGATCCCGGAGCTATGGCTACACCTTC
CASSGSRSYGYTF
>TRBJ2-7|NA|NA|TRBV10-1
TGCGCCAGCAGTGGGGTGACTCCCTCCGAGCAGTACTTC
CASSGVTPSEQYF
>TRBJ2-5|NA|TRBD1|TRBV13
TGTGCCAGCAGCTCCACAGGGGGGGAGACCCAGTACTTC
CASSSTGGETQYF
>TRBJ2-7|NA|TRBD2|TRBV15
TGTGCCACCAGCAGAGTGGGAGGGATCTACGAGCAGTACTTC
CATSRVGGIYEQYF
>TRBJ2-7|NA|TRBD1|TRBV2
TGTGCCAGCAGTGTGGCAGGGGGTCCCTACGAGCAGTACTTC
CASSVAGGPYEQYF